The next 14 T cell receptor beta chains were all read from a single sample in a study of blood T cell repertoires in COVID-19. TCRdb keeps only in-frame clones here, not all; method: immunoSEQ multiplex PCR. The sample holds approximately 300,000 clones, around four fifths seen once. Sequenced material: peripheral blood. These receptor sequences come from a woman aged 45-65 years with acute or convalescent COVID-19.

CDR3 loop: CASSERGVKDTQYF. CDR3 sequence (DNA): TGCGCCAGCAGTGAGCGCGGAGTAAAAGATACGCAGTATTTT. The chain links TRBV10-1 to TRBJ2-3; D is uncertain. The CDR3 spans 14 residues. CDR1 and CDR2 (germline): WNHNN, SYGVQD (reference sequence). V was pared by 2 bases and J by 5 bases, with 11 bases between.

V gene TRBV7-8 combines with J gene TRBJ2-2; no definite D call. The CDR3 covers 16 residues. Germline V gene sequence: CDR1 SGHVS, CDR2 FQNEAQ. The ends were cut back, 2 bases at V and 0 bases at J, with 10 bases in the middle. CDR3 loop: CASSLFELTNTGELFF. In nucleotides, the CDR3 is TGTGCCAGCAGCTTATTTGAGCTGACGAACACCGGGGAGCTGTTTTTT.

This clone appeared a single time. The chain joins TRBV7-9 to TRBJ2-3; 10 nucleotides line up with TRBD2. Looked up from germline, CDR1 is SEHNR and CDR2 is FQNEAQ (reference sequence). Unmatched junction bases numbered 6, after V lost 2 bases and J lost 10 bases. The CDR3 covers 14 residues. DNA of the CDR3: TGTGCCAGCAGCTTAACTAGCGGGACCTTAGCGCAGTATTTT. Its translation: CASSLTSGTLAQYF.

About this clone itself: One end of the junction fails to match germline, which may point to a read error. The sample has other DNA sequences that encode this CDR3 too. The chain uses TRBV27 and TRBJ2-7; D perhaps matches TRBD2 (5 bases). Germline lookup yields CDR1 MNHEY and CDR2 SMNVEV (reference sequence). The CDR3 contains 13 residues. DNA for the CDR3: TGTGCCAGCAGTTACGGGATTTCCTACGAGCAGTACTTT. This gives the protein CASSYGISYEQYF.

This clone was found a few times. The chain joins TRBV29-1 to TRBJ1-5, with TRBD1 as a possible D gene (5 bases). The CDR3 loop spans 15 amino acids. Germline V gene data show CDR1 as SQVTM and CDR2 as ANQGSEA. V dropped 6 bases and J dropped 0 bases, with 15 bases sitting between them. The CDR3: CSVIVTGDSNQPQHF. The CDR3 DNA reads as TGCAGCGTGATAGTTACAGGAGATAGCAATCAGCCCCAGCATTTT.

The chain uses TRBV6-5 and TRBJ2-7; D is possibly TRBD1 (7 bases). Per the germline V gene, CDR1 is MNHEY and CDR2 is SVGAGI. The length of the CDR3 is 14 residues. Trimming took off 4 bases at V and 6 bases at J, with 16 bases between the two ends. The CDR3 spells CASSWGQGEVEQYV. CDR3 nucleotides: TGTGCCAGCAGTTGGGGGCAGGGGGAGGTCGAGCAGTACGTC.

Here the CDR3 DNA reads TGTGCCAGCAGTTTAGTTCAGGGGCGTCACGGCTACACCTTC. Protein product: CASSLVQGRHGYTF. This chain uses TRBV27 with TRBJ1-2; D might be TRBD1 (6 bases). The ends were cut back, 2 bases at V and 8 bases at J, with 15 bases in the middle. CDR3 size: 14 residues. In germline, CDR1 is MNHEY, CDR2 SMNVEV (reference sequence).

The chain combines TRBV7-3 with TRBJ1-2, with D maybe TRBD1 (6 bases). V was shortened by 5 bases and J by 0 bases, with 13 bases between the two germline ends. This CDR3 comprises 15 residues. Germline-derived CDR1 and CDR2 are SGHTA and FQGTGA. The CDR3 spells CASSPGGAANYGYTF. The CDR3 bases are TGTGCCAGCAGCCCGGGGGGGGCTGCTAACTATGGCTACACCTTC.

The V and J genes are TRBV30 and TRBJ2-6, with D unresolved. The CDR3 is 13 residues long. Germline CDR1 reads GTSNPN; CDR2 reads SVGIG (reference sequence). The V gene lost 3 bases and the J gene lost 4 bases, with 7 bases spanning the gap. CDR3 region: CAWRAIGANVLTF. CDR3 DNA sequence: TGTGCCTGGAGAGCGATAGGGGCCAACGTCCTGACTTTC.

The chain has TRBV18 and TRBJ1-1; D is unresolved. Trimming shortened V by 3 bases and J by 3 bases, and 8 bases separated the two germline ends. Germline CDR1 KGHSH, CDR2 LQKENI. The CDR3 sequence is 13 residues long. The CDR3, as DNA: TGTGCCAGCTCACCGGGAGTCGACACTGAAGCTTTCTTT. Translated, it gives CASSPGVDTEAFF.

This clone was picked up a small number of times. The DNA for the CDR3 is TGTGCCAGCAGTGAACTGCAACGGGGTGAGCAGTTCTTC. This gives the protein CASSELQRGEQFF. This rearrangement joins TRBV6-4 to TRBJ2-1, with D tentatively TRBD2 (5 bases). Germline V gene data show CDR1 as MRHNA and CDR2 as SNTAGT. This CDR3 comprises 13 residues. Trimming pared 3 bases from V and 9 bases from J, leaving 12 bases between.

The chain recombines TRBV7-9 with TRBJ1-5; D not certain. Germline V CDR1 and CDR2: SEHNR, FQNEAQ (reference sequence). The CDR3 contains 14 residues. Deletions cut 4 bases from V and 2 bases from J, with 9 bases between. The CDR3 DNA reads TGTGCCAGCAGCTCCCCGTCGGGCAATCAGCCCCAGCATTTT. This translates into CASSSPSGNQPQHF.

The V call is TRBV2, the J call TRBJ1-6, with a possible D match to TRBD1 (6 bases). V lost 4 bases and J 6 bases, leaving 10 bases between the germline ends. Germline V gives CDR1 SNHLY, CDR2 FYNNEI. The CDR3 length is 14 residues. CDR3 in amino acids: CASSAGAGNSPLHF. The CDR3 nucleotides read TGTGCCAGCAGTGCAGGGGCAGGTAATTCACCCCTCCACTTT.

V and J are TRBV3-1 (or the pseudogene TRBV3-2) and TRBJ2-7; D remains ambiguous. The CDR3 covers 15 residues. The V end lost 1 base, the J end lost 0 bases, and 10 bases lay between the germline ends. The germline CDR1 and CDR2 sequences are LGHDT and YNNKEL (reference sequence). CDR3 protein: CASSQGGLSSYEQYF. Written as DNA, the CDR3 is TGTGCCAGCAGCCAAGGCGGCTTGAGCTCCTACGAGCAGTACTTC.